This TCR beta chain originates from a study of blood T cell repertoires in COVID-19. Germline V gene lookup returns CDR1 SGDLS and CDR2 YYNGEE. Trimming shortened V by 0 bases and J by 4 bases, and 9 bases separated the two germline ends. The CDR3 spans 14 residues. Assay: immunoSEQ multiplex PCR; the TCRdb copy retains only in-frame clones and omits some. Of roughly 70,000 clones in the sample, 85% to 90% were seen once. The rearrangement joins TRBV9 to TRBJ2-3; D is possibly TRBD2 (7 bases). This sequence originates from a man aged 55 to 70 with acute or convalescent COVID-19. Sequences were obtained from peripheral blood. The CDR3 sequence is CASSVEGGADTQYF. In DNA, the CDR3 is TGTGCCAGCAGCGTAGAGGGGGGGGCAGATACGCAGTATTTT. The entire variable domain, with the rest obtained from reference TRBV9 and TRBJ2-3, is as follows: DSGVTQTPKHLITATGQRVTLRCSPRSGDLSVYWYQQSLDQGLQFLIQYYNGEERAKGNILERFSAQQFPDLHSELNLSSLELGDSALYFCASSVEGGADTQYFGPGTRLTVL.